This T cell receptor (beta chain) derives from a study of shared clonotypes between healthy human individuals. Terminally differentiated effector memory CD45RA+ cells were excluded by CCR7 positive selection of CD45RO-negative cells. Some clones are missing from TCRdb's copy, which holds only in-frame ones; the method was immunoSEQ multiplex PCR. The repertoire holds around 1.9 million clones, with around 93% as singletons. The CDR3 has 16 residues. The V segment lost 4 bases and the J segment 6 bases; nucleotides outside the gene matches: 12. CDR1 is MGHRA, CDR2 YSYEKL, per germline. The source material was naive CD8+ T cells from PBMCs. This receptor was taken from a man between 18 and 35 years old in good health. Some clones in this sample may be carry-over from other donors' samples. J is TRBJ1-5 and V is TRBV4-1; 7 bases line up with TRBD1. The CDR3 sequence is CASSPSQGEGGQPQHF. The DNA for the CDR3 is TGCGCCAGCAGCCCAAGTCAGGGGGAGGGTGGTCAGCCCCAGCATTTT.